These 30 T cell receptor beta chains share one sample of origin, sequenced in a study of cytomegalovirus exposure and HLA in healthy donors. A multiplex PCR was run with 60 Vbeta primers and 13 Jbeta primers. Libraries were prepared by immunoSEQ multiplex PCR; TCRdb keeps only in-frame clonotypes and omits some of them. The sample carries around 180,000 clones, more than 65% recorded once. The specimen was PBMCs. Receptors originate from a girl aged 2 to 10 in good health and CMV-seropositive.

The genes are TRBV7-9 and TRBJ1-1; the D gene is possibly TRBD1 (6 bases). Trimming stripped 7 bases from V and 3 bases from J, with 21 bases between. The germline gives CDR1 SEHNR, CDR2 FQNEAQ (reference sequence). This CDR3 has 16 residues. The CDR3 DNA reads TGTGCCAGCACCCCTGGGGGCTCTCCGGGCTACACTGAAGCTTTCTTT. This codes for CASTPGGSPGYTEAFF.

The chain couples TRBV5-1 to TRBJ2-2; D unclear. CDR3 length equals 11 residues. V shed 2 bases and J shed 6 bases, with 2 bases lying between them. Germline V gene lookup returns CDR1 SGHRS and CDR2 YFSETQ. CDR3 residues: CASSFSGELFF. The CDR3, as DNA: TGCGCCAGCAGCTTCTCCGGGGAGCTGTTTTTT.

This chain uses TRBV5-5 with TRBJ2-7, with D possibly TRBD2 on 6 matching bases. The CDR3 is made up of 18 amino acids. Deletions cut 5 bases from V and 4 bases from J, with 28 bases between. Germline V gene data show CDR1 as SGHKS and CDR2 as YYEKEE (reference sequence). CDR3 amino acids: CASSHGSIIEAGGYEQYF. DNA of the CDR3: TGTGCCAGCAGTCACGGGTCCATTATAGAAGCGGGCGGGTACGAGCAGTACTTC.

The chain joins TRBV25-1 to TRBJ1-6; tentative D call: TRBD1 (6 bases). The CDR3 has 14 residues. Trimming removed 5 bases from V and 8 bases from J, with 13 bases in between. Germline CDR1 MGHDK, CDR2 SYGVNS. CDR3 residues: CASSSPGGHSPLHF. Written as DNA, the CDR3 is TGTGCCAGCAGTTCCCCGGGGGGGCATTCACCCCTCCACTTT.

About this clone: Given the absence of the conserved phenylalanine or tryptophan at the CDR3 end, a read error is likely. The V and J genes are TRBV7-2 and TRBJ1-1; D gene uncertain. CDR1 SGHTA and CDR2 FQGNSA come from the germline V gene. Trimming stripped 0 bases from V and 4 bases from J, with 9 bases between. CDR3 size: 14 residues. The CDR3 region has the DNA TGTGCCAGCAGCTTAGCCGTAGCGGGCACTGAAGCTTTCGTT. This gives the protein CASSLAVAGTEAFV.

This clone was observed a single time. This chain connects TRBV19 to TRBJ1-1, with 7 bases aligning to TRBD1. Germline assignment: CDR1 LNHDA and CDR2 SQIVND (reference sequence). The CDR3 runs 13 residues. V gave up 6 bases and J gave up 9 bases; unmatched junction bases: 10. CDR3 loop: CASRRWDSEKAFF. The CDR3 DNA sequence: TGTGCCAGTAGACGATGGGACAGCGAAAAAGCTTTCTTT.

The chain carries TRBV13 and TRBJ2-7, with 10 bases aligning to TRBD1. The CDR3 extends over 14 amino acids. The germline V gene has CDR1 PRHDT and CDR2 FYEKMQ (reference sequence). V was pared by 4 bases and J by 2 bases, with 2 bases of the junction left unmatched. DNA of the CDR3: TGTGCCAGCAGCTCCGGACAGGGGGCCTACGAGCAGTACTTC. Translated, it gives CASSSGQGAYEQYF.

This chain joins TRBV29-1 and TRBJ1-2; no firm D call. V lost 6 bases to trimming and J lost 2 bases, with 10 bases between them. This CDR3 contains 12 residues. Germline lookup yields CDR1 SQVTM and CDR2 ANQGSEA. As DNA, the CDR3 is TGCAGCGTAACAGATTCCAACTATGGCTACACCTTC. This translates into CSVTDSNYGYTF.

The chain is built from TRBV6-5 and TRBJ2-1, with 7 positions matching TRBD2. This CDR3 contains 11 residues. Germline loops: CDR1 MNHEY, CDR2 SVGAGI. The ends lost 8 bases at V and 9 bases at J; junction bases unmatched: 4. This chain's CDR3 is CASGRGSEQFF. As DNA, the CDR3 is TGTGCCAGCGGGCGGGGGAGTGAGCAGTTCTTC.

V gene TRBV11-3 combines with J gene TRBJ2-7; TRBD2 agrees at 7 bases. Trimming cost V 0 bases and J 1 base; bases outside gene matches: 3. This CDR3 contains 15 residues. The germline CDR1 and CDR2 sequences are SGHNT and YENEEA. The CDR3 DNA reads as TGTGCCAGCAGCTTAGACCAGCGGGATTCCTACGAGCAGTACTTC. It specifies CASSLDQRDSYEQYF. Full variable domain (missing parts from reference TRBV11-3 and TRBJ2-7): EAGVVQSPRYKIIEKKQPVAFWCNPISGHNTLYWYLQNLGQGPELLIRYENEEAVDDSQLPKDRFSAERLKGVDSTLKIQPAELGDSAVYLCASSLDQRDSYEQYFGPGTRLTVT.

The chain couples TRBV28 to TRBJ2-3; no reliable D call. CDR1 is MDHEN, CDR2 SYDVKM, per germline. Trimming took off 4 bases at V and 0 bases at J, with 8 bases between the two ends. CDR3 size: 14 residues. The CDR3 loop reads CASSWSSSTDTQYF. CDR3 nucleotides: TGTGCCAGCAGTTGGAGTTCTAGCACAGATACGCAGTATTTT.

The V gene is TRBV5-1, the J gene TRBJ2-2; D is ambiguous. This CDR3 is built from 15 residues. Germline lookup yields CDR1 SGHRS and CDR2 YFSETQ. V lost 4 bases, J lost 4 bases, and 14 bases lay in between. CDR3 bases: TGCGCCAGCAGCAGGAGCCCTCGTGGCACCGGGGAGCTGTTTTTT. Its translation is CASSRSPRGTGELFF. Full variable domain (remainder filled in from reference TRBV5-1 and TRBJ2-2): KAGVTQTPRYLIKTRGQQVTLSCSPISGHRSVSWYQQTPGQGLQFLFEYFSETQRNKGNFPGRFSGRQFSNSRSEMNVSTLELGDSALYLCASSRSPRGTGELFFGEGSRLTVL.

Notes on this clone: Mismatch with germline at one junction end may stem from a read error. This chain connects TRBV4-1 to TRBJ1-5, with D perhaps matching TRBD1 (5 bases). The CDR3 totals 18 residues. Germline values: CDR1 MGHRA, CDR2 YSYEKL. The CDR3 DNA sequence: TGCGCCGGCAGCGCCGGTAATCGGTTAGGGGATAGCAATCAGCCCCAGCATTTT. Its translation is CAGSAGNRLGDSNQPQHF.

The gene calls are TRBV5-1 and TRBJ2-5; 10 bases fit TRBD2. J lost 3 bases, V lost 0 bases, and 8 bases had no gene match. Germline-derived CDR1 and CDR2 are SGHRS and YFSETQ. The CDR3 loop spans 17 amino acids. CDR3 nucleotides: TGCGCCAGCAGCTTGGGCGGGCTAGCGGGAGTAAAAGAGACCCAGTACTTC. Amino acid sequence: CASSLGGLAGVKETQYF.

This rearrangement joins TRBV19 to TRBJ1-1; a possible D gene is TRBD1 (5 bases). CDR3 length equals 14 residues. V was cut by 6 bases and J by 3 bases, with 14 bases left in between. CDR1 and CDR2 (germline): LNHDA, SQIVND (reference sequence). CDR3 in amino acids: CASSIYGGDTEAFF. The DNA of the CDR3 is TGTGCCAGTAGCATTTATGGGGGGGACACTGAAGCTTTCTTT.

A single count supports this clone. This rearrangement joins TRBV30 to TRBJ2-1; 8 bases map to TRBD2. CDR1 is GTSNPN and CDR2 is SVGIG in the germline V gene (reference sequence). The CDR3 runs to 14 residues. V dropped 3 bases and J dropped 10; count of bases not matched to a gene: 11. The CDR3 region has the DNA TGTGCCTGGAGGGGACTAGAGGTCCGCGGGGAGCAGTTCTTC. Its translation is CAWRGLEVRGEQFF. Variable domain in full (rest from reference TRBV30 and TRBJ2-1): SQTIHQWPATLVQPVGSPLSLECTVEGTSNPNLYWYRQAAGRGLQLLFYSVGIGQISSEVPQNLSASRPQDRQFILSSKKLLLSDSGFYLCAWRGLEVRGEQFFGPGTRLTVL.

This clone occurred once. The gene calls are TRBV30 and TRBJ2-3; possible D gene TRBD2, 5 bases. This CDR3 has 15 amino acids. Trimming removed 3 bases from V and 2 bases from J, with 15 bases in between. Looked up from germline, CDR1 is GTSNPN and CDR2 is SVGIG (reference sequence). The CDR3 DNA reads as TGTGCCTGGAGAATCGGCGGACTTTACACAGATACGCAGTATTTT. Translating it yields CAWRIGGLYTDTQYF.

V is TRBV30 and J is TRBJ2-3; 8 nucleotides align to TRBD2. The CDR3 has 16 residues. V lost 5 bases to trimming and J lost 2 bases; unmatched junction nucleotides: 12. The V gene's germline CDR1 is GTSNPN and CDR2 SVGIG (reference sequence). The CDR3 loop reads CAWGNRSGGATDTQYF. CDR3 sequence (DNA): TGTGCCTGGGGGAACCGCTCCGGGGGGGCCACAGATACGCAGTATTTT.

This clone was counted only a few times. The gene calls are TRBV28 and TRBJ2-3, with 9 bases matching TRBD2. The junction had 7 bases not matched to a gene; V was cut back by 3 bases and J by 3 bases. Germline CDR1 reads MDHEN; CDR2 reads SYDVKM. CDR3 length: 16 amino acids. CDR3 residues: CASSLVSSGVTDTQYF. The CDR3 DNA reads as TGTGCCAGCAGTTTGGTCTCTAGCGGGGTAACAGATACGCAGTATTTT.

The V gene is TRBV9, the J gene TRBJ1-4, with 7 nucleotides matching TRBD1. Unmatched junction bases numbered 7, after V lost 0 bases and J lost 8 bases. The CDR3 consists of 15 residues. CDR1 is SGDLS, CDR2 YYNGEE, per germline. CDR3 sequence (DNA): TGTGCCAGCAGCGTAGAGACAGGGCGGGTCGAAAAACTGTTTTTT. Amino acid sequence: CASSVETGRVEKLFF. Variable domain in full (rest from reference TRBV9 and TRBJ1-4): DSGVTQTPKHLITATGQRVTLRCSPRSGDLSVYWYQQSLDQGLQFLIQYYNGEERAKGNILERFSAQQFPDLHSELNLSSLELGDSALYFCASSVETGRVEKLFFGSGTQLSVL.

The V call is TRBV27, the J call TRBJ2-5, with a possible D match to TRBD1 (6 bases). CDR1 is MNHEY, CDR2 SMNVEV, per germline (reference sequence). Deletions cut 6 bases from V and 5 bases from J, with 13 bases between. The CDR3 spans 13 residues. The CDR3 bases are TGTGCCAGCAGCAACAGGGTGCTGGAGACCCAGTACTTC. It encodes CASSNRVLETQYF.

The rearrangement links TRBV30 to TRBJ1-1, with D possibly matching TRBD1 (5 bases). Germline V CDR1 and CDR2: GTSNPN, SVGIG (reference sequence). Trimming shortened V by 0 bases and J by 8 bases, and 13 bases separated the two germline ends. The CDR3 has 13 amino acids. CDR3 DNA: TGTGCCTGGAGTGTAGTGTACAGGACAGAAGCTTTCTTT. It specifies CAWSVVYRTEAFF.

The chain links TRBV7-2 to TRBJ2-6; 7 bases fit TRBD2. V lost 0 bases to trimming and J lost 2 bases; unmatched junction nucleotides: 1. Per germline, CDR1 SGHTA and CDR2 FQGNSA. CDR3 size: 16 residues. In nucleotides, the CDR3 is TGTGCCAGCAGCTTAGCGGGGGGGGCTGGGGCCAACGTCCTGACTTTC. This translates into CASSLAGGAGANVLTF.

The rearrangement uses TRBV6-1 and TRBJ2-7; D call uncertain. V shed 3 bases and J shed 3 bases, with 9 bases lying between them. Per germline, CDR1 MNHNS and CDR2 SASEGT. The CDR3 covers 13 residues. The CDR3 spells CASSDTRNYEQYF. CDR3 nucleotides: TGTGCCAGCAGTGACACGCGAAACTACGAGCAGTACTTC.

The sample holds one count of this clone. The chain is built from TRBV15 and TRBJ1-1; TRBD1 matches 10 bases. CDR1 and CDR2 (germline): LNHNV, YYDKDF (reference sequence). V was clipped by 4 bases and J by 5 bases; unmatched bases: 4. There are 14 residues in the CDR3. The CDR3 DNA reads as TGTGCCACCAGCACGGGACAGGGGAGGACTGAAGCTTTCTTT. Its protein is CATSTGQGRTEAFF. Together with reference TRBV15 and TRBJ1-1, the CDR3 gives the full variable domain: DAMVIQNPRYQVTQFGKPVTLSCSQTLNHNVMYWYQQKSSQAPKLLFHYYDKDFNNEADTPDNFQSRRPNTSFCFLDIRSPGLGDTAMYLCATSTGQGRTEAFFGQGTRLTVV.

The chain links TRBV7-9 to TRBJ2-5; 10 positions match TRBD2. The J call may be faulty, since TRBJ2-7 better matches the DNA end. CDR3 size: 14 residues. From germline, CDR1 is SEHNR and CDR2 FQNEAQ (reference sequence). In nucleotides, the CDR3 is TGTGCCAGCAGTCCTAGCGGGAGAGTCTACGAGCAGTACTTC. As protein: CASSPSGRVYEQYF.

This clone was seen a few times. The rearrangement links TRBV5-1 to TRBJ2-1; the match to TRBD2 covers 16 bases. V was clipped by 5 bases and J by 2 bases; unmatched bases: 4. This CDR3 region has 17 residues. Germline V gives CDR1 SGHRS, CDR2 YFSETQ. CDR3 region: CASRSGTSGRAYNEQFF. The CDR3 bases are TGCGCCAGCAGGAGCGGGACTAGCGGGAGGGCCTACAATGAGCAGTTCTTC.

This clone was observed once. V is TRBV5-1 and J is TRBJ2-1, with 10 bases matching TRBD1. The J segment lost 12 bases and the V segment lost 4 bases, leaving 13 bases of the junction unmatched. The CDR3 is made up of 15 amino acids. Germline V gene sequence: CDR1 SGHRS, CDR2 YFSETQ. The CDR3 reads CASSHRDRGLGGQFF. The CDR3 bases are TGCGCCAGCAGCCACCGGGACAGGGGACTGGGAGGGCAGTTCTTC.

The rearrangement links TRBV28 to TRBJ2-3; TRBD2 agrees at 9 bases. Germline assignment: CDR1 MDHEN and CDR2 SYDVKM. The CDR3 runs 19 residues. The V and J ends lost 3 bases and 0 bases, in that order; junction bases with no gene match: 13. The CDR3 here is CASSLLGLAGTPSTDTQYF. CDR3 DNA sequence: TGTGCCAGCAGTTTGTTAGGTCTAGCGGGGACCCCGAGCACAGATACGCAGTATTTT. Full variable domain (rest looked up from reference TRBV28 and TRBJ2-3): DVKVTQSSRYLVKRTGEKVFLECVQDMDHENMFWYRQDPGLGLRLIYFSYDVKMKEKGDIPEGYSVSREKKERFSLILESASTNQTSMYLCASSLLGLAGTPSTDTQYFGPGTRLTVL.

The table lists this clone with a count of one. This chain joins TRBV5-1 and TRBJ2-4, with 11 bases matching TRBD2. V shed 0 bases, J shed 4 bases, and the junction held 3 bases outside the gene matches. The CDR3 has 16 amino acids. The germline CDR1 and CDR2 sequences are SGHRS and YFSETQ. The DNA for the CDR3 is TGCGCCAGCAGCTTGGGACTAGCGGGGACAAAAAACATTCAGTACTTC. Encoded protein: CASSLGLAGTKNIQYF.